This is a list of T cell receptor beta chains from one sample in a study of post-analysis software for immune sequencing data. MiXCR was run by TCRdb on the PCR reads, yielding one entry per CDR3 protein. The sample records about 540,000 distinct CDR3 sequences, around 34% being singletons. The sample comprised blood. Receptors originate from a girl younger than 18 with multiple sclerosis. Each CDR3 is given with its conserved first and last residue. The order of the fields is clone size, V gene, J gene, D gene, CDR3 protein, CDR3 DNA. The D gene is left open where the match is weak. The size of a clone is reported for some rows only, either as once, few or many, or as a class for expanded clones.

size: .
V: TRBV5-1
J: TRBJ1-1
D: .
CDR3: CASSFGQDLAEAFF
DNA: TGCGCCAGCAGCTTCGGGCAGGATCTTGCTGAAGCTTTCTTT

size: few
V: TRBV6-5
J: TRBJ1-4
D: TRBD1
CDR3: CASSWGQNFEKLFF
DNA: TGTGCCAGCAGTTGGGGACAGAACTTTGAAAAACTGTTTTTT

size: few
V: TRBV29-1
J: TRBJ2-6
D: .
CDR3: CSARGDSGANVLTF
DNA: TGCAGCGCCCGAGGGGATTCTGGGGCCAACGTCCTGACTTTC

size: many
V: TRBV3-1
J: TRBJ2-5
D: TRBD1
CDR3: CASSPRTGVETQYF
DNA: TGTGCCAGCAGCCCTAGAACAGGGGTCGAGACCCAGTACTTC

size: many
V: TRBV9
J: TRBJ2-4
D: .
CDR3: CASSVAPGTFIQYF
DNA: TGTGCCAGCAGCGTAGCGCCAGGCACGTTCATTCAGTACTTC

size: .
V: TRBV29-1
J: TRBJ1-5
D: TRBD1
CDR3: CSVGQGNSGNQPQHF
DNA: TGCAGCGTGGGACAGGGTAATTCGGGCAATCAGCCCCAGCATTTT

size: .
V: TRBV20-1
J: TRBJ2-5
D: TRBD1
CDR3: CSAPRTGGETQYF
DNA: TGCAGTGCGCCCCGGACAGGGGGGGAGACCCAGTACTTC

size: .
V: TRBV9
J: TRBJ2-1
D: TRBD2
CDR3: CASSVGSGGAWNEQFF
DNA: TGTGCCAGCAGCGTAGGGAGCGGGGGGGCGTGGAATGAGCAGTTCTTC

size: .
V: TRBV11-2
J: TRBJ1-1
D: .
CDR3: CASSPAGQSTEAFF
DNA: TGTGCCAGCAGCCCGGCCGGGCAAAGCACTGAAGCTTTCTTT

size: few
V: TRBV6-4
J: TRBJ2-3
D: .
CDR3: CASSDGPMGGDTQYF
DNA: TGTGCCAGCAGTGACGGCCCTATGGGGGGAGATACGCAGTATTTT